A single sample gave rise to the 20 T cell receptor beta chains below, sequenced in a study of CD8 T cells in Susac syndrome. The authors reverse transcribed roughly 0.5 to 1 ug RNA with random hexamers. TCRdb re-derived calls from the immunoSEQ multiplex PCR reads in MiXCR, one entry per CDR3 protein. The table records roughly 330,000 distinct CDR3 sequences, around 90% of them present only once. The sequenced material came from CD4+ T cells from PBMCs. These receptors all stem from a human donor with multiple sclerosis.

Concerning this clonotype itself: One end of the junction is discordant with germline, which a read error may explain. V is TRBV7-9 and J is TRBJ1-1; TRBD1 matches 7 bases. Per germline, CDR1 SEHNR and CDR2 FQNEAQ (reference sequence). The CDR3 length is 14 residues. For the CDR3, the DNA is TGTGCCAGCAGCATTAACTCAGGGGGTACTGAAGTTTTCTTT. Amino acid sequence: CASSINSGGTEVFF. Looking up the rest from reference TRBV7-9 and TRBJ1-1 gives the full variable domain: DTGVSQNPRHKITKRGQNVTFRCDPISEHNRLYWYRQTLGQGPEFLTYFQNEAQLEKSRLLSDRFSAERPKGSFSTLEIQRTEQGDSAMYLCASSINSGGTEVFFGQGTRLTVV.

This chain links TRBV12-3 or TRBV12-4 with TRBJ1-2; no firm D call. The CDR3 extends over 15 amino acids. V dropped 4 bases and J dropped 3 bases, with 15 bases sitting between them. The CDR3 protein is CASSSRTSGDYGYTF. The DNA of the CDR3 is TGTGCCAGCAGTTCACGGACCTCCGGCGACTATGGCTACACCTTC.

The V call is TRBV2, the J call TRBJ2-1, with 8 bases lining up with TRBD2. After removal of 6 bases from V and 5 bases from J, the junction contained 9 bases not matched to a gene. CDR1 is SNHLY, CDR2 FYNNEI, per germline. The CDR3 is made up of 15 amino acids. The CDR3 reads CASRPVAGRNNEQFF. DNA for the CDR3: TGTGCCAGCAGGCCGGTAGCGGGGCGGAACAATGAGCAGTTCTTC.

This rearrangement joins TRBV3-1 to TRBJ1-5; D is undetermined. The V gene's germline CDR1 is LGHDT and CDR2 YNNKEL (reference sequence). V shed 0 bases and J shed 9 bases, with 12 bases lying between them. The CDR3 sequence is 14 residues long. CDR3 sequence (DNA): TGTGCCAGCAGCCAAGACGCGGCCCAACGGCCCCAGCATTTT. This codes for CASSQDAAQRPQHF.

The genes are TRBV6-5 and TRBJ2-5; 9 nucleotides align to TRBD2. The CDR3 spans 18 residues. J was trimmed by 5 bases and V by 2 bases; bases with no gene match: 15. Germline CDR1 is MNHEY and CDR2 is SVGAGI. CDR3 protein: CASSYLKTLLAGQETQYF. The CDR3 DNA follows: TGTGCCAGCAGTTACCTAAAGACCCTCCTAGCGGGACAGGAGACCCAGTACTTC.

This clonotype was found once. The chain employs TRBV7-2 and TRBJ1-1; possibly TRBD1 for D (5 bases). Between the trimmed V and J ends, which lost 1 base and 4 bases, there was a span of 10 bases. The germline V gene has CDR1 SGHTA and CDR2 FQGNSA. The CDR3 contains 14 residues. The CDR3 loop reads CASSLVSGTTEAFF. In DNA form, the CDR3 reads TGTGCCAGCAGCTTAGTGTCCGGGACCACTGAAGCTTTCTTT.

The chain links TRBV28 to TRBJ1-5; D gene ambiguous. Germline V gives CDR1 MDHEN, CDR2 SYDVKM. The CDR3 is made up of 14 amino acids. Trimming shortened V by 5 bases and J by 6 bases, and 14 bases separated the two germline ends. The CDR3 region has the DNA TGTGCCAGCAGTGACCCCCGGCTGTTTCAGCCCCAGCATTTT. Translated: CASSDPRLFQPQHF.

V gene TRBV4-3 combines with J gene TRBJ2-3, with no clear D. Germline V gene sequence: CDR1 LGHNA, CDR2 YSLEER. Trimming removed 2 bases from V and 6 bases from J, with 15 bases in between. CDR3 size: 15 residues. As DNA, the CDR3 is TGCGCCAGCAGCCAAATTGTCACCGCCGGGGATACGCAGTATTTT. Its translation is CASSQIVTAGDTQYF.

The rearrangement links TRBV6-2 or TRBV6-3 to TRBJ2-4; D may correspond to TRBD1 or TRBD2 (5 bases each). Germline CDR1 is MNHEY and CDR2 is SVGEGT. V lost 0 bases and J 0 bases, leaving 15 bases between the germline ends. CDR3 size: 18 residues. The CDR3 DNA follows: TGTGCCAGCAGTTACTCAGGGACCGCCGTACTAGCCAAAAACATTCAGTACTTC. Translated, it gives CASSYSGTAVLAKNIQYF.

This clonotype was found once. This chain links TRBV5-4 with TRBJ2-2; 8 bases map to TRBD2. This CDR3 is 17 amino acids long. The ends lost 6 bases at V and 5 bases at J; junction bases unmatched: 15. In germline, CDR1 is SGHNT, CDR2 YYREEE (reference sequence). In nucleotides, the CDR3 is TGTGCCAGCAACCGCCCGAGGGGTAGCGGGACGACCGGGGAGCTGTTTTTT. Translated, it gives CASNRPRGSGTTGELFF.

CDR3 amino acids: CASSYSRQMNTEAFF. Here the CDR3 DNA reads TGTGCCAGCAGTTACTCGAGGCAAATGAACACTGAAGCTTTCTTT. The genes are TRBV6-5 and TRBJ1-1; D gene uncertain. Trimming took off 0 bases at V and 0 bases at J, with 8 bases between the two ends. The CDR3 is made up of 15 amino acids. CDR1 and CDR2 from the germline V gene are MNHEY and SVGAGI.

The table lists this clonotype with a count of one. The rearrangement links TRBV12-3 or TRBV12-4 to TRBJ2-7, with 10 bases fitting TRBD1. V shed 5 bases and J 2 bases; nucleotides not matched to a gene: 3. The CDR3 spans 14 residues. Written as DNA, the CDR3 is TGTGCCAGCAGTCAGGGACAGGGGACCTACGAGCAGTACTTC. It yields the protein CASSQGQGTYEQYF.

This chain links TRBV20-1 with TRBJ2-2; either TRBD1 or TRBD2 may supply D (5 bases each). CDR3 length: 16 amino acids. The germline CDR1 and CDR2 sequences are DFQATT and SNEGSKA (reference sequence). The V end lost 6 bases, the J end lost 4 bases, and 21 bases lay between the germline ends. The CDR3: CSARQGVSGGTGELFF. Here the CDR3 DNA reads TGCAGTGCCAGACAAGGGGTATCAGGAGGCACCGGGGAGCTGTTTTTT.

This rearrangement joins TRBV2 to TRBJ2-1, with D tentatively TRBD1 or TRBD2 (5 bases each). The V end was cut by 9 bases, the J end by 3 bases, with 12 bases between. The CDR3 totals 13 residues. The V gene's germline CDR1 is SNHLY and CDR2 FYNNEI. CDR3 sequence (DNA): TGTGCCAGTAAAAGGGACGTCTACAATGAGCAGTTCTTC. It is translated as CASKRDVYNEQFF.

V gene TRBV2 combines with J gene TRBJ1-1; D might be TRBD1 (5 bases). V lost 7 bases and J 5 bases, leaving 8 bases between the germline ends. Per germline, CDR1 SNHLY and CDR2 FYNNEI. The CDR3 totals 11 residues. The CDR3 DNA reads as TGTGCCAGCACTTCAGGGACTGAAGCTTTCTTT. Translated, it gives CASTSGTEAFF. Full variable domain (missing parts from reference TRBV2 and TRBJ1-1): EPEVTQTPSHQVTQMGQEVILRCVPISNHLYFYWYRQILGQKVEFLVSFYNNEISEKSEIFDDQFSVERPDGSNFTLKIRSTKLEDSAMYFCASTSGTEAFFGQGTRLTVV.

The chain links TRBV7-2 to TRBJ2-3, with a weak D call TRBD1 (5 bases). CDR1 and CDR2 from the germline V gene are SGHTA and FQGNSA. Trimming left V 4 bases short and J 4 bases short, with 9 bases between. The CDR3 contains 13 residues. DNA for the CDR3: TGTGCCAGCAGCTCACCAGGGCCAGATACGCAGTATTTT. It translates to CASSSPGPDTQYF. Based on the CDR3 plus reference TRBV7-2 and TRBJ2-3, the full variable domain is GAGVSQSPSNKVTEKGKDVELRCDPISGHTALYWYRQSLGQGLEFLIYFQGNSAPDKSGLPSDRFSAERTGGSVSTLTIQRTQQEDSAVYLCASSSPGPDTQYFGPGTRLTVL.

The chain recombines TRBV10-2 with TRBJ2-1, with 9 positions matching TRBD2. Germline V lookup: CDR1 WSHSY, CDR2 SAAADI. With V trimmed by 8 bases and J by 5 bases, 10 bases remained unmatched. This CDR3 spans 15 amino acids. DNA for the CDR3: TGCGCCAGCCATGGACCTAGCGGGGCTAACAATGAGCAGTTCTTC. Translating gives CASHGPSGANNEQFF.

The chain couples TRBV20-1 to TRBJ2-5, with D unclear. CDR1 and CDR2 (germline): DFQATT, SNEGSKA (reference sequence). The V gene lost 6 bases and the J gene lost 1 base, with 9 bases spanning the gap. This CDR3 comprises 12 residues. CDR3 in DNA: TGCAGTGCCCCCGGACCCCAAGAGACCCAGTACTTC. Its protein product is CSAPGPQETQYF.

V gene TRBV6-1 combines with J gene TRBJ2-7, with 10 bases identical to TRBD2. V gave up 4 bases and J gave up 2 bases; unmatched junction bases: 5. Germline assignment: CDR1 MNHNS and CDR2 SASEGT. The CDR3 loop spans 15 amino acids. CDR3 amino acids: CASSGLSGRAYEQYF. The CDR3 DNA is TGTGCCAGCAGTGGTTTAAGCGGGAGGGCCTACGAGCAGTACTTC.

This chain connects TRBV20-1 to TRBJ2-7; maybe TRBD2 (6 bases). The germline V gene has CDR1 DFQATT and CDR2 SNEGSKA (reference sequence). Trimming cost V 1 base and J 7 bases, with 20 bases left between them. The CDR3 contains 15 residues. CDR3 coding DNA: TGCAGTGCTAGAGTTCCGCAGGGAGGAGGTGGGGAGCAGTACTTC. Translating it yields CSARVPQGGGGEQYF.